The sequence of this TCR beta chain was determined in a study of human T cells and chemical hapten exposure. Turning to the study itself: Patients received weekly diphenylcyclopropenone doses to the scalp throughout the approximately 26-week study. Readings were taken at 6 days from patch tests that had applied 0.01% DPC to the upper back. General study findings and limits: Compared to controls, expanded TCRs made significantly more large clusters of similar CDR3s. There was no change with DPC sensitization in TCRs above 1 in 1000 frequency.

As regards this clonotype: As yet, its antigen is unknown.

Time point indicated: pre-sensitization, week 0. Stated treatment: therapeutic diphenylcyclopropenone sensitization with weekly scalp DPC. A single record per CDR3 protein comes from TCRdb applying MiXCR to the RACE reads. In the table there are around 380,000 distinct CDR3 sequences, 4.5% to 7% of which are singletons. The sequence derives from a woman aged 18-29 years with alopecia areata. Some clones in this sample may be carry-over from other donors' samples. The material sequenced was whole blood, taken in connection with sensitization to the hapten diphenylcyclopropenone (DPC).

The CDR3 reads CSARIGGPETQYF. The CDR3 coding sequence is TGCAGTGCTAGAATAGGGGGCCCTGAGACCCAGTACTTC. The chain uses TRBV20-1 and TRBJ2-5; 7 nucleotides match TRBD1. V shed 2 bases, J shed 5 bases, and the junction held 5 bases outside the gene matches. This CDR3 has 13 residues. The V gene's germline CDR1 is DFQATT and CDR2 SNEGSKA (reference sequence).